This is a list of T cell receptor beta chains from one sample in a study of blood T cell repertoires in COVID-19. Clones were read by immunoSEQ multiplex PCR, and TCRdb kept only the in-frame ones, dropping some. The sample has 50,000 to 80,000 clones, more than 65% seen once. Source material: peripheral blood. The receptors were gathered from a human donor in a cohort sampled during active COVID-19. Each CDR3 is given with its conserved first and last residue. A D gene is named only where the DNA matches it firmly. A clone size is listed for some rows: how often the clone was seen (once, few, many), or a class if it is expanded.

v_call: TRBV6-4; clone_size: -; j_call: TRBJ2-5; cdr3_length: 13; d_call: TRBD2; cdr3_aa: CASSDSGGVTQYF; cdr3_nt: TGTGCCAGCAGTGACTCCGGGGGGGTGACCCAGTACTTC
v_call: TRBV6-2/TRBV6-3; clone_size: -; j_call: TRBJ2-5; cdr3_length: 14; d_call: TRBD2; cdr3_aa: CASSLTSLGETQYF; cdr3_nt: TGTGCCAGCAGTTTGACTAGCTTGGGAGAGACCCAGTACTTC
v_call: TRBV30; clone_size: -; j_call: TRBJ1-2; cdr3_length: 13; d_call: TRBD1; cdr3_aa: CAWSSDRGRGYTF; cdr3_nt: TGTGCCTGGAGTTCGGACAGGGGGCGCGGCTACACCTTC
v_call: TRBV30; clone_size: -; j_call: TRBJ2-2; cdr3_length: 17; d_call: TRBD2; cdr3_aa: CAWSVRLAGGNTGELFF; cdr3_nt: TGTGCCTGGAGTGTACGGCTAGCGGGGGGGAACACCGGGGAGCTGTTTTTT
v_call: TRBV30; clone_size: -; j_call: TRBJ1-2; cdr3_length: 14; d_call: TRBD1; cdr3_aa: CAWTLGTGPYGYTF; cdr3_nt: TGTGCCTGGACACTCGGGACAGGCCCTTATGGCTACACCTTC
v_call: TRBV7-9; clone_size: -; j_call: TRBJ2-7; cdr3_length: 12; d_call: -; cdr3_aa: CASSLEVAEQYF; cdr3_nt: TGTGCCAGCAGCTTGGAGGTAGCCGAGCAGTACTTC
v_call: TRBV3-1/TRBV3-2; clone_size: -; j_call: TRBJ2-5; cdr3_length: 16; d_call: TRBD1; cdr3_aa: CASSQEQGAWGETQYF; cdr3_nt: TGTGCCAGCAGCCAAGAACAGGGGGCTTGGGGAGAGACCCAGTACTTC
v_call: TRBV30; clone_size: many; j_call: TRBJ1-2; cdr3_length: 13; d_call: TRBD1; cdr3_aa: CAWSPTGTGGYTF; cdr3_nt: TGTGCCTGGAGTCCGACAGGGACTGGCGGCTACACCTTC
v_call: TRBV5-1; clone_size: -; j_call: TRBJ2-3; cdr3_length: 15; d_call: TRBD1; cdr3_aa: CASSPDRGYADTQYF; cdr3_nt: TGCGCCAGCAGCCCCGACAGGGGGTATGCAGATACGCAGTATTTT
v_call: TRBV2; clone_size: -; j_call: TRBJ2-1; cdr3_length: 17; d_call: -; cdr3_aa: CASSESGVLPSYNEQFF; cdr3_nt: TGTGCCAGCAGTGAATCCGGAGTCCTCCCCTCCTACAATGAGCAGTTCTTC
v_call: TRBV7-9; clone_size: -; j_call: TRBJ2-7; cdr3_length: 15; d_call: TRBD1; cdr3_aa: CASSIGQGRFYEQYF; cdr3_nt: TGTGCCAGCAGCATCGGACAGGGAAGATTCTACGAGCAGTACTTC